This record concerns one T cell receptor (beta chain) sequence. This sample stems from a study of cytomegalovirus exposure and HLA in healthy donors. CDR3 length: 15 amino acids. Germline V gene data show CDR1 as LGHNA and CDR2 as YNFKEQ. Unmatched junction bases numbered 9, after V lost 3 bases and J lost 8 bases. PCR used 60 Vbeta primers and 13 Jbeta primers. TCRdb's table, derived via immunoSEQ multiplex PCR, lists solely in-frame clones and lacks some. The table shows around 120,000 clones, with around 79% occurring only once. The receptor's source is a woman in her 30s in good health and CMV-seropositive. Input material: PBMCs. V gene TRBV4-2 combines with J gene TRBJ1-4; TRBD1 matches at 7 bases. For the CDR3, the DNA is TGTGCCAGCAGCCAGGGCGACAGGGACGGGGAAAAACTGTTTTTT. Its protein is CASSQGDRDGEKLFF.